This T cell receptor (beta chain) came from a study of T-cell memory formation after mild COVID-19. TCRalpha and TCRbeta libraries used 5'RACE with constant-segment primers and UMIs. From the 5' RACE reads, TCRdb called clonotypes with MiXCR, one entry per CDR3 protein. This table has 380,000 or so distinct CDR3 sequences, approximately 15% appearing once. This clonotype turned up a few times. As yet, its antigen is unknown. General study points: The finding that pre-infection memory included some responding clones suggested that cross-reactive memory joined.

The sequencing input was PBMCs or a T cell subset sorted from them (not recorded which). The clonotype comes from a man aged 18 to 29 who had mild COVID-19 (a few samples of this study predate the infection). Cell type and time point are not known.

The CDR3 loop reads CSAPAFERHEQYV. CDR3 DNA: TGCAGTGCTCCCGCGTTCGAGCGGCACGAGCAGTACGTC. J is TRBJ2-7 and V is TRBV20-1; the D gene is possibly TRBD2 (5 bases). In germline, CDR1 is DFQATT, CDR2 SNEGSKA (reference sequence). The CDR3 has 13 residues. The V and J ends lost 5 bases and 5 bases respectively, with 16 bases between them.